This T cell receptor beta chain stems from a study of tumor-infiltrating lymphocytes in oesophageal squamous cell carcinoma. In TCRdb, the reads were re-called with MiXCR into one record per CDR3 protein. The profile covers 12,000 or so distinct CDR3 sequences, with roughly three fifths appearing a single time and roughly 55% taken by the ten largest. CDR3 length equals 17 residues. Germline lookup yields CDR1 SGHAT and CDR2 FQNNGV. The junction had 12 bases not matched to a gene; V was cut back by 5 bases and J by 8 bases. This receptor was obtained from a female donor with esophageal squamous cell carcinoma. The chain is built from TRBV11-2 and TRBJ2-3; 14 bases line up with TRBD2. The sequenced sample consisted of blood. The CDR3, as DNA: TGTGCCAGCAGCCAATATGGGACTAGCGGGGGCGGCGGTACGCAGTATTTT. Translation: CASSQYGTSGGGGTQYF.